The 8 T cell receptor beta chains reported below all come from one sample, sequenced in a study of T cells in Graves' hyperthyroidism and ophthalmopathy (dated by TCRdb to about 2019). The library was obtained by multiplex PCR. Sequencing took place on an Illumina HiSeq 2000. The TCR beta CDR3 regions were amplified from RNA transcripts. The TCR CDR3 was subjected to a first round of RT-PCR using the HTBI primer set and the Qiagen OneStep RT-PCR kit. Using fastp trimming at Q25 and MiXCR clonotype assembly, TCRdb reanalyzed the public sequencing data and kept in-frame beta chains. CDR3 protein duplicates are merged, each entry listing the most common genes and DNA. The sample contains approximately 590,000 distinct CDR3 sequences, about a sixth of them found a single time. The ten largest clones add up to 6.5% to 8% of the sample. Sequenced material: blood. These receptors were taken from a woman between 25 and 40 years old with Graves' hyperthyroidism.

The sample holds many counts of this clonotype. This sequence joins TRBV6-6 and TRBJ2-7, with 7 bases fitting TRBD2. The CDR3 contains 15 residues. Per germline, CDR1 MNHNY and CDR2 SVGAGI (reference sequence). Losses at the gene ends were 0 bases for V and 6 bases for J; bases not matched to a gene: 8. The CDR3 here is CASSYSRGEEVEQYF. The CDR3 nucleotides are TGTGCCAGCAGTTACTCTCGGGGGGAGGAGGTCGAGCAGTACTTC.

This chain uses TRBV27 with TRBJ2-7, with a weak D call TRBD1 (6 bases). Germline lookup yields CDR1 MNHEY and CDR2 SMNVEV (reference sequence). V was trimmed by 6 bases and J by 5 bases, leaving 14 bases between them. CDR3 size: 13 residues. DNA for the CDR3: TGTGCCAGCAGACAGGGTTTGAGTCACGAGCAGTACTTC. The encoded protein is CASRQGLSHEQYF.

In this sample, this clonotype turned up many times. The V gene is TRBV27, the J gene TRBJ2-7; possibly TRBD2 for D (6 bases). CDR3 length equals 15 residues. The germline V gene has CDR1 MNHEY and CDR2 SMNVEV (reference sequence). V was trimmed by 2 bases and J by 0 bases, leaving 11 bases between them. The CDR3, as DNA: TGTGCCAGCAGTTTAGAGGCGGGAACCTCCTACGAGCAGTACTTC. Amino acids: CASSLEAGTSYEQYF.

This clonotype was detected many times. The rearrangement joins TRBV27 to TRBJ1-5; 8 nucleotides align to TRBD1. The germline CDR1 and CDR2 sequences are MNHEY and SMNVEV (reference sequence). Losses at the gene ends were 3 bases for V and 6 bases for J; bases not matched to a gene: 7. CDR3 length: 15 amino acids. The CDR3 DNA is TGTGCCAGCAGTTTCGGACAGGGCGCGAGTCAGCCCCAGCATTTT. Amino acid sequence: CASSFGQGASQPQHF.

The V and J genes are TRBV27 and TRBJ2-7; perhaps TRBD1 as D (6 bases). Germline V CDR1 and CDR2: MNHEY, SMNVEV (reference sequence). V was clipped by 5 bases and J by 0 bases, with 20 bases between them. CDR3 length: 17 amino acids. The CDR3 loop reads CASSPLTRQDSSYEQYF. DNA for the CDR3: TGTGCCAGCAGTCCCCTCACCCGACAGGATAGCTCCTACGAGCAGTACTTC.

At least ten counts were recorded for this clonotype. This sequence joins TRBV18 and TRBJ2-1, with D possibly TRBD1 on 5 matching bases. Per the germline V gene, CDR1 is KGHSH and CDR2 is LQKENI. Trimming left V 4 bases short and J 3 bases short, with 25 bases between. The CDR3 sequence is 19 residues long. CDR3 nucleotides: TGTGCCAGCTCACGGGGCGAGACGTTCGGGCCTACAGACTACAATGAGCAGTTCTTC. Protein: CASSRGETFGPTDYNEQFF.

The V gene is TRBV2, the J gene TRBJ2-5; 7 nucleotides align to TRBD1. The germline V gene has CDR1 SNHLY and CDR2 FYNNEI. The CDR3 is 16 residues long. J gave up 5 bases and V 4 bases, and 13 bases lay outside the gene matches. The chain's CDR3 is CASSGGQAPMGETQYF. The CDR3 bases are TGTGCCAGCAGTGGAGGACAGGCACCCATGGGGGAGACCCAGTACTTC.

Only a few counts were recorded for this clonotype. Written as DNA, the CDR3 is TGTGCCAGCAGCGCACGACTAGCGGGTAGTTCTGGGGAGCTGTTTTTT. Translating it yields CASSARLAGSSGELFF. The rearrangement uses TRBV11-2 and TRBJ2-2; 10 bases fit TRBD2. The ends lost 5 bases at V and 8 bases at J; junction bases unmatched: 11. CDR3 length equals 16 residues. CDR1 is SGHAT, CDR2 FQNNGV, per germline. The full variable domain, with the rest looked up from reference TRBV11-2 and TRBJ2-2, is EAGVAQSPRYKIIEKRQSVAFWCNPISGHATLYWYQQILGQGPKLLIQFQNNGVVDDSQLPKDRFSAERLKGVDSTLKIQPAKLEDSAVYLCASSARLAGSSGELFFGEGSRLTVL.